A single sample is the source of the 19 T cell receptor beta chains below, sequenced in a study of CXCR3-negative and CXCR3-positive naive CD8 T cells. Findings of the study overall: Naive cells positive for CXCR3 carried more hydrophobic TRB CDR3s than CXCR3-negative ones.

UMI-labeled 5' RACE yielded the TRB cDNA libraries. TCRdb reanalyzed the 5' RACE reads, giving one entry per CDR3 protein sequence and no DNA. Recorded for this sample: some 100,000 distinct CDR3 sequences. No cognate antigen is known for these TCRs. Source material: naive CXCR3+ CD8+ T cells from blood. The subset: CD45RO-CCR7+CD27+CD95- naive CD8+ T cells expressing CXCR3 (TNR3+). Receptors originate from a human donor in good health. Some clones in this sample may be carry-over from other donors' samples.

This chain joins TRBV15 and TRBJ1-2. The CDR3 has 15 residues. Germline CDR1 is LNHNV and CDR2 is YYDKDF (reference sequence). The CDR3 reads CATSRDAGTNYGYTF.

This rearrangement joins TRBV20-1 to TRBJ2-7; TCRdb designates TRBD1, a call that cannot be tested without DNA. Germline assignment: CDR1 DFQATT and CDR2 SNEGSKA (reference sequence). This CDR3 spans 15 amino acids. The CDR3 here is CSARNPTENSYEQYF.

The chain links TRBV28 to TRBJ2-1; the D gene TCRdb calls, TRBD2, cannot be checked with no DNA. The CDR3 has 14 residues. Germline CDR1 MDHEN, CDR2 SYDVKM. The chain's CDR3 is CASSFLTSGGEQFF.

The chain joins TRBV28 to TRBJ2-3. CDR1 is MDHEN, CDR2 SYDVKM, per germline. The CDR3 sequence is 13 residues long. CDR3 in amino acids: CASSLSITDTQYF.

The chain joins TRBV7-2 to TRBJ2-1; TCRdb's D call, TRBD1, is unchecked because there is no DNA. This CDR3 is 15 amino acids long. Germline V gives CDR1 SGHTA, CDR2 FQGNSA. The CDR3 protein is CASSLLWGEYNEQFF.

This rearrangement joins TRBV3-1 to TRBJ2-2; as DNA is missing, the TRBD2 call by TCRdb cannot be tested. The CDR3 spans 17 residues. From germline, CDR1 is LGHDT and CDR2 YNNKEL (reference sequence). The CDR3 sequence is CASSQVRGRERFGELFF.

J is TRBJ1-1 and V is TRBV12-3 or TRBV12-4; the TRBD1 assignment by TCRdb is unverifiable without DNA. The CDR3 covers 14 residues. The chain's CDR3 is CASSAGQWNTEAFF.

The chain joins TRBV2 to TRBJ2-2. CDR1 is SNHLY, CDR2 FYNNEI, per germline. The CDR3 runs 15 residues. CDR3 protein: CASSEWSPATGELFF.

The V call is TRBV4-1, the J call TRBJ2-1; TCRdb designates TRBD1, a call that cannot be tested without DNA. Germline CDR1 MGHRA, CDR2 YSYEKL. The CDR3 sequence is 15 residues long. The CDR3 spells CASSQDPRSYNEQFF.

This CDR3 is CSARDPGTANTGELFF. The V gene is TRBV20-1, the J gene TRBJ2-2; without DNA, the TCRdb call of TRBD1 cannot be checked. Per germline, CDR1 DFQATT and CDR2 SNEGSKA (reference sequence). CDR3 length: 16 residues.

This rearrangement joins TRBV7-9 to TRBJ2-5; TCRdb returns TRBD1, unconfirmable since there is no DNA. The germline CDR1 and CDR2 sequences are SEHNR and FQNEAQ (reference sequence). The CDR3 contains 15 residues. This CDR3 reads CASSLGDRVQETQYF.

V and J are TRBV25-1 and TRBJ2-7; TCRdb reports TRBD2, a call that lacks DNA to check it against. This CDR3 has 15 amino acids. CDR1 and CDR2 from the germline V gene are MGHDK and SYGVNS. CDR3 protein: CASSDVGLAGRGQYF.

The chain links TRBV7-8 to TRBJ2-3; TCRdb selects TRBD2, and the lack of DNA leaves this call unchecked. The CDR3 length is 21 residues. Germline V gene data show CDR1 as SGHVS and CDR2 as FQNEAQ. CDR3 sequence: CASSLALIISIAGGNTDTQYF.

The rearrangement uses TRBV13 and TRBJ2-5; TCRdb's assignment of TRBD2 cannot be checked, as there is no DNA. The CDR3 length is 12 residues. CDR1 and CDR2 from the germline V gene are PRHDT and FYEKMQ (reference sequence). The CDR3 region is CASGGDRETQYF.

V is TRBV12-3 or TRBV12-4 and J is TRBJ2-7. The CDR3 has 14 residues. This chain's CDR3 is CASSLSQWTYEQYF.

The J gene is TRBJ2-1, the V gene TRBV11-3; TCRdb picks TRBD2, but there is no DNA to check that call. The length of the CDR3 is 17 residues. Germline V gene sequence: CDR1 SGHNT, CDR2 YENEEA. The CDR3: CASSPFLSGPSYNEQFF.

The chain recombines TRBV4-1 with TRBJ1-1; TCRdb gives TRBD1 as the D gene, but with no DNA this cannot be confirmed. CDR1 is MGHRA, CDR2 YSYEKL, per germline. The CDR3 sequence is 17 residues long. The CDR3 sequence is CASSQSVGQLVNTEAFF.

This chain joins TRBV7-2 and TRBJ2-3; TCRdb's D gene call, TRBD2, goes unchecked for lack of DNA. From germline, CDR1 is SGHTA and CDR2 FQGNSA. The CDR3 totals 15 residues. The CDR3 region is CASSFNSGVADTQYF. The entire variable domain, with the rest obtained from reference TRBV7-2 and TRBJ2-3, is as follows: GAGVSQSPSNKVTEKGKDVELRCDPISGHTALYWYRQSLGQGLEFLIYFQGNSAPDKSGLPSDRFSAERTGGSVSTLTIQRTQQEDSAVYLCASSFNSGVADTQYFGPGTRLTVL.

CDR3 protein: CATHSGTGDANTGELFF. The genes are TRBV28 and TRBJ2-2; checking the TCRdb D call of TRBD2 is not possible without DNA. The length of the CDR3 is 17 residues. Germline values: CDR1 MDHEN, CDR2 SYDVKM.